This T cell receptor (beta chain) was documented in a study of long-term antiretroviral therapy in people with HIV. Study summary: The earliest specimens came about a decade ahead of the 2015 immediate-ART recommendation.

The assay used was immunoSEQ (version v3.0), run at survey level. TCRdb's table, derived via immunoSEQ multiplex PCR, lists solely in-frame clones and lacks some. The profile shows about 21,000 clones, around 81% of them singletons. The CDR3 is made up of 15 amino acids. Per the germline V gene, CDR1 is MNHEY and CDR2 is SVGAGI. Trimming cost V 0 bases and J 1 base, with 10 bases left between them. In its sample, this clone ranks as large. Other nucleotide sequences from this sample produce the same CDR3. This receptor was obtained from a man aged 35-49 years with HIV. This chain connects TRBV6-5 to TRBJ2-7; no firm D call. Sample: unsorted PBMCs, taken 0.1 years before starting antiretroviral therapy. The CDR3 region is CASSYSGLGSYEQYF. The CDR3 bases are TGTGCCAGCAGTTACTCAGGGTTGGGGTCCTACGAGCAGTACTTC.